What follows are 22 T cell receptor beta chains derived from one specimen sequenced in a study of blood T cell repertoires in COVID-19. Method: immunoSEQ multiplex PCR; TCRdb's copy keeps in-frame clones and lacks some. The sample lists approximately 330,000 clones, more than 75% occurring once. Sequenced sample: peripheral blood. These TCRs come from a woman in her forties or fifties with active or convalescent COVID-19.

The chain joins TRBV7-9 to TRBJ1-2; D gene unclear. The CDR3 extends over 13 amino acids. V lost 5 bases and J lost 2, with 9 bases in between. Germline CDR1 and CDR2: SEHNR and FQNEAQ (reference sequence). For the CDR3, the DNA is TGTGCCAGCAGCGTCGCGGGGAACTATGGCTACACCTTC. This gives the protein CASSVAGNYGYTF. The full variable domain, in which reference TRBV7-9 and TRBJ1-2 provide the parts outside the CDR3, is DTGVSQNPRHKITKRGQNVTFRCDPISEHNRLYWYRQTLGQGPEFLTYFQNEAQLEKSRLLSDRFSAERPKGSFSTLEIQRTEQGDSAMYLCASSVAGNYGYTFGSGTRLTVV.

The CDR3 region has the DNA TGCGCCAGCAGCTTGGGAGTGACTAGCGGGGCCTACGAGCAGTACTTC. This encodes CASSLGVTSGAYEQYF. The chain combines TRBV5-1 with TRBJ2-7, with 11 bases aligning to TRBD2. CDR1 and CDR2 from the germline V gene are SGHRS and YFSETQ. The ends lost 0 bases at V and 2 bases at J; junction bases unmatched: 4. This CDR3 has 16 residues. The full variable domain, with the rest looked up from reference TRBV5-1 and TRBJ2-7, is KAGVTQTPRYLIKTRGQQVTLSCSPISGHRSVSWYQQTPGQGLQFLFEYFSETQRNKGNFPGRFSGRQFSNSRSEMNVSTLELGDSALYLCASSLGVTSGAYEQYFGPGTRLTVT.

The chain has TRBV2 and TRBJ2-1, with 7 bases lining up with TRBD2. The length of the CDR3 is 16 residues. Per germline, CDR1 SNHLY and CDR2 FYNNEI. Trimming took 5 bases from V and 10 from J; bases not matched to a gene: 17. In nucleotides, the CDR3 is TGTGCCAGCAGTAAGGGGCTAGCGGTAGGCGGCGGCGAGCAGTTCTTC. Translating it yields CASSKGLAVGGGEQFF.

This rearrangement joins TRBV15 to TRBJ2-2; the D gene is possibly TRBD2 (6 bases). V dropped 0 bases and J dropped 6 bases, with 17 bases sitting between them. This CDR3 region has 17 residues. The germline V gene has CDR1 LNHNV and CDR2 YYDKDF (reference sequence). The CDR3 is CATSRDLRPRRAGELFF. CDR3 nucleotides: TGTGCCACCAGCAGAGATCTAAGGCCAAGGAGGGCCGGGGAGCTGTTTTTT.

The genes are TRBV2 and TRBJ1-2; possible D gene TRBD1, 5 bases. Germline V CDR1 and CDR2: SNHLY, FYNNEI. The length of the CDR3 is 15 residues. V lost 5 bases to trimming and J lost 4 bases, with 17 bases between them. CDR3: CASSSRGGQGYGYTF. CDR3 bases: TGTGCCAGCAGTTCCCGGGGAGGTCAGGGCTATGGCTACACCTTC.

The chain links TRBV4-1 to TRBJ2-7; 7 bases fit TRBD1. The CDR3 is 14 residues long. Germline trimming cut 4 bases from V and 3 bases from J; bases unmatched to any gene: 6. Germline V gene sequence: CDR1 MGHRA, CDR2 YSYEKL. The CDR3 sequence: CASSPRTGHYEQYF. The DNA for the CDR3 is TGCGCCAGCAGCCCACGGACAGGCCACTACGAGCAGTACTTC.

This clone occurred a few times. The chain uses TRBV18 and TRBJ1-1, with D possibly TRBD1 on 5 matching bases. From germline, CDR1 is KGHSH and CDR2 LQKENI. Trimming stripped 0 bases from V and 7 bases from J, with 15 bases between. There are 15 residues in the CDR3. The CDR3 DNA reads as TGTGCCAGCTCACCACCGGGGGGTAGTGACGGTGAAGCTTTCTTT. Protein: CASSPPGGSDGEAFF.

The rearrangement links TRBV30 to TRBJ2-7; 7 bases match TRBD1. The V gene end was trimmed by 0 bases and the J gene end by 3 bases; junction bases not matched to a gene: 5. Looked up from germline, CDR1 is GTSNPN and CDR2 is SVGIG (reference sequence). The CDR3 spans 14 residues. CDR3 nucleotide sequence: TGTGCCTGGAGTGTCGGCCAGGGGGTCTACGAGCAGTACTTC. It codes for CAWSVGQGVYEQYF. The full variable domain, with the rest looked up from reference TRBV30 and TRBJ2-7, is SQTIHQWPATLVQPVGSPLSLECTVEGTSNPNLYWYRQAAGRGLQLLFYSVGIGQISSEVPQNLSASRPQDRQFILSSKKLLLSDSGFYLCAWSVGQGVYEQYFGPGTRLTVT.

V is TRBV12-5 and J is TRBJ1-2, with 7 bases matching TRBD1. This CDR3 has 15 residues. CDR1 and CDR2 from the germline V gene are LGHNT and FRNRAP. J lost 8 bases, V lost 3 bases, and 12 bases had no gene match. As DNA, the CDR3 is TGTGCTAGTGGTTTCCGGACAGGCCAAGGGATGGGCTACACCTTC. Amino acid sequence: CASGFRTGQGMGYTF.

The chain joins TRBV7-3 to TRBJ1-2; 8 nucleotides line up with TRBD1. Germline CDR1 and CDR2: SGHTA and FQGTGA. Trimming at V came to 5 bases and at J to 5 bases, leaving 7 bases not matched to a gene. The CDR3 is 14 residues long. The CDR3 DNA is TGTGCCAGCAGCAAGGACAGGGACGGGTATGGCTACACCTTC. It specifies CASSKDRDGYGYTF.

This clone was found once. V and J are TRBV6-5 and TRBJ1-2, with TRBD1 matching over 9 bases. V shed 6 bases and J 4 bases; nucleotides not matched to a gene: 3. Per germline, CDR1 MNHEY and CDR2 SVGAGI. This CDR3 comprises 13 residues. CDR3 nucleotides: TGTGCCAGCAGCTTGGACAGGGGCTATGGCTACACCTTC. It is translated as CASSLDRGYGYTF.

The chain employs TRBV5-1 and TRBJ2-2; 13 nucleotides line up with TRBD2. This CDR3 has 16 residues. Germline V gene sequence: CDR1 SGHRS, CDR2 YFSETQ. The V gene end was trimmed by 4 bases and the J gene end by 7 bases; junction bases not matched to a gene: 7. The chain's CDR3 is CASSGGTSGDHGELFF. DNA of the CDR3: TGCGCCAGCAGCGGCGGGACTAGCGGGGATCACGGGGAGCTGTTTTTT. The variable domain in full, completed from reference TRBV5-1 and TRBJ2-2, reads KAGVTQTPRYLIKTRGQQVTLSCSPISGHRSVSWYQQTPGQGLQFLFEYFSETQRNKGNFPGRFSGRQFSNSRSEMNVSTLELGDSALYLCASSGGTSGDHGELFFGEGSRLTVL.

The chain is built from TRBV6-5 and TRBJ2-7; D is perhaps TRBD2 (6 bases). CDR1 is MNHEY, CDR2 SVGAGI, per germline. V lost 5 bases and J lost 3, with 11 bases in between. The CDR3 consists of 13 residues. The CDR3, as DNA: TGTGCCAGCAGTCCTCTGGGGGGCTACGAGCAGTACTTC. Protein: CASSPLGGYEQYF.

Only one count was recorded for this clone. The V and J genes are TRBV24-1 and TRBJ1-2; TRBD1 is a possible D gene (5 bases). V lost 6 bases and J 4 bases, leaving 11 bases between the germline ends. The CDR3 consists of 13 residues. Germline CDR1 and CDR2: KGHDR and SFDVKD. CDR3 coding DNA: TGTGCCACCAGTCCAGGGATTGGCTATGGCTACACCTTC. Translation: CATSPGIGYGYTF.

The chain couples TRBV3-1 (or the pseudogene TRBV3-2) to TRBJ1-2; no definite D call. V dropped 4 bases and J dropped 8 bases, with 20 bases sitting between them. CDR1 is LGHDT, CDR2 YNNKEL, per germline (reference sequence). The CDR3 is 15 residues long. The CDR3 DNA sequence: TGTGCCAGCAGCCCAAAGGCGGACTGGATAGCGGGCTACACCTTC. Encoded protein: CASSPKADWIAGYTF.

CDR3 residues: CASSLAEGGTSDNEQFF. The CDR3, as DNA: TGCGCCAGCAGCTTGGCCGAGGGGGGGACAAGTGACAATGAGCAGTTCTTC. The chain joins TRBV5-1 to TRBJ2-1; D perhaps matches TRBD2 (7 bases). V lost 0 bases to trimming and J lost 5 bases, with 18 bases between them. Germline loops: CDR1 SGHRS, CDR2 YFSETQ. The CDR3 is made up of 17 amino acids.

This chain joins TRBV6-5 and TRBJ2-6, with a possible D match to TRBD2 (5 bases). Trimming took off 6 bases at V and 2 bases at J, with 5 bases between the two ends. In germline, CDR1 is MNHEY, CDR2 SVGAGI. The CDR3 consists of 13 residues. The CDR3: CASRAAGANVLTF. As DNA, the CDR3 is TGTGCCAGCAGAGCGGCTGGGGCCAACGTCCTGACTTTC.

On this clone itself: The junction shows a germline mismatch at one end, possibly a read error. The chain recombines TRBV6-5 with TRBJ1-1; D is perhaps TRBD1 (6 bases). Germline V gives CDR1 MNHEY, CDR2 SVGAGI. The CDR3 length is 16 residues. CDR3 nucleotide sequence: TGTGCCAGCAGATACTCTTATAACCTCATGACAGGTGAAGCTTTCTTT. It is translated as CASRYSYNLMTGEAFF.

The chain carries TRBV28 and TRBJ1-1; possible D gene TRBD1, 5 bases. The germline V gene encodes CDR1 MDHEN and CDR2 SYDVKM. Trimming pared 6 bases from V and 5 bases from J, leaving 16 bases between. The CDR3 runs to 14 residues. The CDR3 region is CASRDPGFATEAFF. CDR3 nucleotides: TGTGCCAGCAGGGACCCAGGGTTTGCGACTGAAGCTTTCTTT.

The gene calls are TRBV6-1 and TRBJ1-5; a weak D match, TRBD1 (6 bases). The germline V gene encodes CDR1 MNHNS and CDR2 SASEGT. This CDR3 is 14 amino acids long. Trimming removed 1 base at V and 7 bases at J, with 11 bases between. CDR3: CASSEDRAAQPQHF. In DNA form, the CDR3 reads TGTGCCAGCAGTGAAGACAGGGCCGCACAGCCCCAGCATTTT.

The chain combines TRBV30 with TRBJ1-2; a weak D match, TRBD1 (5 bases). CDR3 length: 15 amino acids. Trimming removed 4 bases from V and 8 bases from J, with 23 bases in between. Germline V lookup: CDR1 GTSNPN, CDR2 SVGIG (reference sequence). The CDR3 DNA reads TGTGCCTGGAAAAACCCCTCGGGGGAGAAGAGGGGCTACACCTTC. Residues: CAWKNPSGEKRGYTF.

This chain connects TRBV7-2 to TRBJ1-2; tentative D call: TRBD1 (6 bases). The CDR3 is 16 residues long. V dropped 4 bases and J dropped 4 bases, with 19 bases sitting between them. The germline V gene encodes CDR1 SGHTA and CDR2 FQGNSA. The CDR3 DNA follows: TGTGCCAGCAGCTCAAGGGGGGGGTCAGAAATCTATGGCTACACCTTC. Protein product: CASSSRGGSEIYGYTF.